The clone carrying this T cell receptor (beta chain) was observed at least ten times. Its antigen is currently unknown. The data stem from a study of identical twins. General observations from the study: A cross-sectional statistical analysis, not follow-up of the same donors, supported the conclusions. Out-of-frame alpha sequences shared between twins exhibited an excess of low generation probability. Invariant populations such as MAIT and iNKT cells could partly muddle zero-insertion analyses. Insertions ran lower in abundant cord blood beta clonotypes, though not in memory repertoires.

TCRdb passed the 5' RACE reads through MiXCR, listing each CDR3 protein once. The sample consists of approximately 300,000 distinct CDR3 sequences, 9.5% of them appearing once. Germline values: CDR1 LGHNA, CDR2 YSLEER. The CDR3 is 16 amino acids. The V end was cut by 3 bases, the J end by 5 bases, with 17 bases between. These data are also associated with another study on yellow fever vaccine responses in identical twins.

The source is a woman aged 18-29 years in good health. Sequencing used CD8+ T cells sorted from blood. The V call is TRBV4-3, the J call TRBJ1-5, with D tentatively TRBD1 (6 bases). The CDR3 spells CASSQTIGGQDQPQHF. CDR3 sequence (DNA): TGCGCCAGCAGCCAGACCATAGGGGGGCAGGATCAGCCCCAGCATTTT.